The 5 T cell receptor beta chains below were found in one sample sequenced in a study of technical replicates of blood from a handful of donors. Some clones are missing from TCRdb's copy, which holds only in-frame ones; the method was immunoSEQ multiplex PCR. The table lists approximately 100,000 clones, roughly 95% of them singletons. The sample consisted of T cells isolated from PBMCs. The receptors were sampled from a human donor in good health.

The gene calls are TRBV5-5 and TRBJ2-1, with 9 bases fitting TRBD1. The CDR3 contains 15 residues. Trimming cost V 4 bases and J 3 bases; bases outside gene matches: 5. Germline CDR1 SGHKS, CDR2 YYEKEE (reference sequence). CDR3 in amino acids: CASSSAGQGYNEQFF. The CDR3 DNA sequence: TGTGCCAGCAGCAGCGCGGGACAGGGCTACAATGAGCAGTTCTTC.

This clone was found a few times. The J gene is TRBJ2-5, the V gene TRBV7-2, with D perhaps matching TRBD1 (5 bases). CDR3 length equals 14 residues. The V gene lost 1 base and the J gene lost 2 bases, with 8 bases spanning the gap. The germline gives CDR1 SGHTA, CDR2 FQGNSA. This CDR3 is CASSLGQLQETQYF. The CDR3 DNA reads TGTGCCAGCAGCTTAGGACAGTTGCAAGAGACCCAGTACTTC.

The chain combines TRBV19 with TRBJ2-5; possibly TRBD2 for D (6 bases). The CDR3 runs 13 residues. Per germline, CDR1 LNHDA and CDR2 SQIVND (reference sequence). V lost 7 bases, J lost 4 bases, and 13 bases lay in between. The CDR3 nucleotides read TGTGCCAGTACTGAGACTAGTACAGAGACCCAGTACTTC. Its translation: CASTETSTETQYF.

V is TRBV2 and J is TRBJ1-1, with TRBD1 as a possible D gene (6 bases). The CDR3 sequence is 13 residues long. Germline-derived CDR1 and CDR2 are SNHLY and FYNNEI. V lost 6 bases to trimming and J lost 5 bases, with 13 bases between them. The CDR3 reads CASRDSLYTEAFF. DNA of the CDR3: TGTGCCAGCAGGGACAGTTTGTATACTGAAGCTTTCTTT.

The rearrangement uses TRBV5-5 and TRBJ2-6; D ambiguous. Trimming left V 1 base short and J 0 bases short, with 5 bases between. This CDR3 is 15 amino acids long. Per germline, CDR1 SGHKS and CDR2 YYEKEE (reference sequence). Written as DNA, the CDR3 is TGTGCCAGCAGCTTGATCATCTCTGGGGCCAACGTCCTGACTTTC. Protein: CASSLIISGANVLTF.